This T cell receptor beta chain was sequenced in a study of T cell repertoires in cytomegalovirus infection. Study-wide context: Both recently identified HLA-C-restricted and well-studied HLA-B-restricted CMV epitopes were used in the study. Both CMV infection and a matching HLA type were indicated by public TCR beta signatures. Study-wide findings and caveats: In two of eight donors, the top clonotype was HLA-C-restricted CMV-specific. Summed frequency of shared TCR beta families picked out CMV carriers who also had the relevant HLA.

For this clonotype: What it binds is not known.

TCRdb fed the reads into MiXCR, producing one record per CDR3 protein. The table has 450,000 to 600,000 distinct CDR3 sequences, around a third seen once. The length of the CDR3 is 15 residues. Unmatched junction bases numbered 10, after V lost 6 bases and J lost 5 bases. Germline CDR1 reads MGHDK; CDR2 reads SYGVNS. The source was cultured PBMCs, collected from culture after CMV antigen stimulation. The sequence was collected from a human donor in good health (CMV status not recorded). Some clones in this sample may be carry-over from other donors' samples. This rearrangement joins TRBV25-1 to TRBJ1-1, with TRBD1 matching 9 bases. Written as DNA, the CDR3 is TGTGCCAGCAGGGACACACAGGGGGCGGATACTGAAGCTTTCTTT. Translated, it gives CASRDTQGADTEAFF.